The 17 T cell receptor beta chains given below trace back to one sample, sequenced in a study of blood T cell repertoires in COVID-19. This table comes from immunoSEQ multiplex PCR, and its TCRdb copy is limited to in-frame clones, with some not included. The sample holds hundreds of thousands of clones, around 87% seen once. The material sequenced was peripheral blood. The origin of the receptors is a woman in her thirties who had recovered from COVID-19.

The DNA of the CDR3 is TGTGCCAGCAGCTCGACAGGGAACGAGCAGTACTTC. It is translated as CASSSTGNEQYF. The rearrangement joins TRBV7-9 to TRBJ2-7, with 7 bases lining up with TRBD1. CDR1 and CDR2 (germline): SEHNR, FQNEAQ (reference sequence). The CDR3 is 12 residues long. V lost 4 bases to trimming and J lost 5 bases; unmatched junction nucleotides: 2.

This chain uses TRBV7-2 with TRBJ2-7, with 7 positions matching TRBD1. The CDR3 extends over 14 amino acids. Trimming took 6 bases from V and 5 from J; bases not matched to a gene: 10. Germline V gene data show CDR1 as SGHTA and CDR2 as FQGNSA. The DNA for the CDR3 is TGTGCCAGCAGTAGGGACAGCCTTTTAAACGAGCAGTACTTC. Translated, it gives CASSRDSLLNEQYF.

This clone was seen just once. This chain uses TRBV27 with TRBJ1-1, with a possible D match to TRBD1 (5 bases). This CDR3 has 14 residues. The V and J ends lost 5 bases and 4 bases respectively, with 14 bases between them. The germline gives CDR1 MNHEY, CDR2 SMNVEV (reference sequence). CDR3 in DNA: TGTGCCAGCAGTCACCTCGGGGGGGGCACTGAAGCTTTCTTT. The encoded protein is CASSHLGGGTEAFF.

In this sample, this clone turned up many times. The V gene is TRBV6-5, the J gene TRBJ2-3; 13 nucleotides match TRBD2. Per the germline V gene, CDR1 is MNHEY and CDR2 is SVGAGI. This CDR3 spans 15 amino acids. The J segment lost 5 bases and the V segment lost 7 bases, leaving 6 bases of the junction unmatched. Written as DNA, the CDR3 is TGTGCCAGCACCAGACTAGCGGGGGGCCAAGATACGCAGTATTTT. Its translation: CASTRLAGGQDTQYF.

The chain carries TRBV28 and TRBJ2-4; maybe TRBD2 (7 bases). CDR3 length: 17 residues. Germline V lookup: CDR1 MDHEN, CDR2 SYDVKM. V lost 6 bases to trimming and J lost 0 bases, with 18 bases between them. The CDR3 sequence: CASSGGPQSLAKNIQYF. The CDR3 DNA reads as TGTGCCAGCAGCGGGGGGCCTCAATCCTTAGCCAAAAACATTCAGTACTTC.

The CDR3 loop is CASRKMGRGSPLHF. The CDR3 nucleotides are TGTGCCAGCAGAAAGATGGGCAGAGGGTCACCCCTCCACTTT. The chain is built from TRBV6-5 and TRBJ1-6; D is undetermined. The germline gives CDR1 MNHEY, CDR2 SVGAGI. V lost 6 bases, J lost 10 bases, and 16 bases lay in between. The CDR3 spans 14 residues.

J is TRBJ2-1 and V is TRBV27, with TRBD1 identical over 7 bases. Trimming at V came to 6 bases and at J to 9 bases, leaving 14 bases not matched to a gene. There are 15 residues in the CDR3. Germline V CDR1 and CDR2: MNHEY, SMNVEV (reference sequence). The chain's CDR3 is CASSHRQGLTSEQFF. The CDR3 DNA follows: TGTGCCAGCAGCCATCGACAGGGCCTGACGAGTGAGCAGTTCTTC.

This chain links TRBV27 with TRBJ2-7, with 9 bases identical to TRBD1. This CDR3 contains 15 residues. Germline lookup yields CDR1 MNHEY and CDR2 SMNVEV (reference sequence). V lost 5 bases to trimming and J lost 1 base; unmatched junction nucleotides: 6. The CDR3 loop is CASSPKGQGSYEQYF. DNA for the CDR3: TGTGCCAGCAGTCCGAAGGGACAGGGATCCTACGAGCAGTACTTC.

The table lists this clone with a count of one. The rearrangement joins TRBV2 to TRBJ1-5; D is unclear. The V end lost 3 bases, the J end lost 3 bases, and 12 bases lay between the germline ends. This CDR3 contains 15 residues. Germline loops: CDR1 SNHLY, CDR2 FYNNEI. The CDR3 DNA reads TGTGCCAGCAGTGAGGCTGAGGTAGTCAATCAGCCCCAGCATTTT. Its translation is CASSEAEVVNQPQHF.

This clone was counted between two and nine times. The V gene is TRBV18, the J gene TRBJ2-3; 7 bases are a match to TRBD2. Germline V gene sequence: CDR1 KGHSH, CDR2 LQKENI. The CDR3 runs 13 residues. Trimming removed 6 bases from V and 4 bases from J; junction bases left unmatched: 4. CDR3: CASSPTSADTQYF. The DNA for the CDR3 is TGTGCCAGCTCGCCAACTAGCGCAGATACGCAGTATTTT.

This rearrangement joins TRBV4-3 to TRBJ2-3; D not resolved. V gave up 0 bases and J gave up 1 base, with 14 bases separating them. The CDR3 is 17 residues long. Germline CDR1 is LGHNA and CDR2 is YSLEER. The CDR3: CASSQEYLTFRTDTQYF. Here the CDR3 DNA reads TGCGCCAGCAGCCAAGAATACCTAACGTTTCGCACAGATACGCAGTATTTT.

The chain has TRBV18 and TRBJ2-5; 7 positions agree with TRBD2. The CDR3 totals 14 residues. Germline-derived CDR1 and CDR2 are KGHSH and LQKENI. Trimming removed 0 bases from V and 5 bases from J; junction bases left unmatched: 3. The CDR3 nucleotides read TGTGCCAGCTCACCACCGCAGGGAGGGGAGACCCAGTACTTC. It is translated as CASSPPQGGETQYF.

The V call is TRBV6-2 or TRBV6-3, the J call TRBJ2-1; 8 bases align to TRBD2. Germline V gene lookup returns CDR1 MNHEY and CDR2 SVGEGT. Trimming at V came to 0 bases and at J to 8 bases, leaving 12 bases not matched to a gene. The CDR3 consists of 17 residues. The CDR3 nucleotides are TGTGCCAGCAGTTACTCGGAAAGCGGGAGTGTCATGGATGAGCAGTTCTTC. This gives the protein CASSYSESGSVMDEQFF.

Points on this clone: This specimen includes other DNA sequences encoding the same CDR3. This rearrangement joins TRBV11-3 to TRBJ2-1; D is undetermined. The CDR3 runs 14 residues. Germline V gene data show CDR1 as SGHNT and CDR2 as YENEEA. V gave up 2 bases and J gave up 0 bases, with 5 bases separating them. The CDR3 loop reads CASSLSSSYNEQFF. The CDR3 nucleotides are TGTGCCAGCAGCTTAAGTAGCTCCTACAATGAGCAGTTCTTC.

V and J are TRBV4-3 and TRBJ2-2; TRBD1 aligns across 9 bases. Looked up from germline, CDR1 is LGHNA and CDR2 is YSLEER. V trimming: 4 bases; J trimming: 6 bases; junction bases outside the gene matches: 6. The CDR3 extends over 15 amino acids. The CDR3 bases are TGCGCCAGCAGCCGGGACAGGGAAAGGGCCGGGGAGCTGTTTTTT. It specifies CASSRDRERAGELFF.

This clone was recorded once. In nucleotides, the CDR3 is TGTGCCAGCAGCGTAGGTCTCCCTGGGACTACCTCCTACAATGAGCAGTTCTTC. Amino acid sequence: CASSVGLPGTTSYNEQFF. The chain has TRBV9 and TRBJ2-1, with 7 nucleotides matching TRBD2. Germline-derived CDR1 and CDR2 are SGDLS and YYNGEE. This CDR3 region has 18 residues. The ends lost 0 bases at V and 0 bases at J; junction bases unmatched: 9.

This chain links TRBV10-3 with TRBJ1-2, with 12 positions matching TRBD1. V lost 7 bases and J lost 6; bases outside the gene matches: 3. The CDR3 contains 13 residues. Germline V gives CDR1 ENHRY, CDR2 SYGVKD. Here the CDR3 reads CAITGTGGDGYTF. The CDR3 region has the DNA TGTGCCATCACCGGGACAGGGGGCGATGGCTACACCTTC.